This T cell receptor beta chain was profiled in a study of cytomegalovirus exposure and HLA in healthy donors. Concerning this clone itself: One end of the junction varies from germline; a read error may be responsible.

With 60 Vbeta and 13 Jbeta primers, the PCR was carried out. This table comes from immunoSEQ multiplex PCR, and its TCRdb copy is limited to in-frame clones, with some not included. The sample contains around 150,000 clones, around 88% of which appear only once. The germline gives CDR1 SGHAT, CDR2 FQNNGV. The CDR3 covers 17 residues. The sequence was collected from a woman aged 25-40 years in good health and CMV-seronegative. What was sequenced was PBMCs. J is TRBJ2-1 and V is TRBV11-2; 10 positions agree with TRBD1. The CDR3 DNA follows: TGTGCCAGCAGCTTAGGTACGACAGGGGGCTCCCACAATGAGCAGTTCTTC. Amino acids: CASSLGTTGGSHNEQFF.